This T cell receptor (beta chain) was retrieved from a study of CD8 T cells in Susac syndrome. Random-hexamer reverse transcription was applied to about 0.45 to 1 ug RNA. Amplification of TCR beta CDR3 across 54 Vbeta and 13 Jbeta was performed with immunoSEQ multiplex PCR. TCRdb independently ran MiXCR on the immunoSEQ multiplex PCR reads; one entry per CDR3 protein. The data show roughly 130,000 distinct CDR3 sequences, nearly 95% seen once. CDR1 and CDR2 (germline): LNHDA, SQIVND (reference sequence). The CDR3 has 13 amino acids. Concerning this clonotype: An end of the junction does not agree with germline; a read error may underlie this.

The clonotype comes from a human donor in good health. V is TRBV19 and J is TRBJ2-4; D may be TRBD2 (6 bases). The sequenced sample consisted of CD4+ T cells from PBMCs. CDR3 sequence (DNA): TGTGCCAGTAAAACCGGGACTCGCGAAACCCCACACTTC. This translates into CASKTGTRETPHF.